The rows below give T cell receptor beta chains drawn from one sample of a study of neoadjuvant nivolumab and ipilimumab in lung cancer. Assay used: immunoSEQ multiplex PCR; TCRdb lists only in-frame clones, some missing. The table has 25,000 to 30,000 clones, 80% seen once. The sample consisted of peripheral blood, taken before neoadjuvant nivolumab, alone or with ipilimumab. These receptors originate from an adult with non-small cell lung cancer. CDR3s include the opening cysteine and the closing phenylalanine or tryptophan. A D gene is named only where the DNA matches it firmly. Size values are once, few and many counts, or a class for expanded clones, and some rows have none.

CASSLPGQGAYEQYF	TGTGCCAGCAGCTTACCGGGACAGGGGGCTTACGAGCAGTACTTC	TRBJ2-7	TRBD1	TRBV5-4	-
CASAAAYNSPLHF	TGTGCCAGCGCGGCTGCTTATAATTCACCCCTCCACTTT	TRBJ1-6	-	TRBV2	-
CASSILPPFSYEQYF	TGTGCCAGTAGTATTCTTCCCCCTTTCTCCTACGAGCAGTACTTC	TRBJ2-7	-	TRBV19	-
CASSLDQPMRGTDTQYF	TGTGCCAGCAGCTTAGATCAACCTATGAGGGGAACAGATACGCAGTATTTT	TRBJ2-3	-	TRBV11-2	once
CASSLAATQETQYF	TGCGCCAGCAGCTTGGCGGCTACACAAGAGACCCAGTACTTC	TRBJ2-5	-	TRBV5-1	-
CASSLLEGFFRDGYTF	TGTGCCAGCAGCTTGCTCGAAGGGTTTTTTCGGGACGGCTACACCTTC	TRBJ1-2	-	TRBV5-4	-
CSVEEASGTNEKLFF	TGCAGCGTTGAAGAGGCCTCAGGGACTAATGAAAAACTGTTTTTT	TRBJ1-4	-	TRBV29-1	-
CASSLASVGTDTQYF	TGTGCCAGCAGCTTAGCGAGTGTAGGCACAGATACGCAGTATTTT	TRBJ2-3	-	TRBV11-2	once
CASSQGTGGWTDTQYF	TGTGCCAGCAGCCAAGGGACGGGGGGTTGGACAGATACGCAGTATTTT	TRBJ2-3	TRBD2	TRBV4-2	-
CASSRTGGNQPQHF	TGTGCCAGCAGCCGGACAGGGGGCAATCAGCCCCAGCATTTT	TRBJ1-5	TRBD1	TRBV7-2	-
CASSALSRQGLFQETQYF	TGTGCCAGCAGTGCTCTCTCTCGACAGGGACTGTTTCAAGAGACCCAGTACTTC	TRBJ2-5	-	TRBV2	-
CASRLDRDSYEQYF	TGTGCCAGCAGGCTGGACAGGGACTCCTACGAGCAGTACTTC	TRBJ2-7	TRBD1	TRBV6-1	-
CATSRGPGTPNEKLFF	TGTGCCACCAGCAGAGGCCCAGGGACACCTAATGAAAAACTGTTTTTT	TRBJ1-4	-	TRBV15	-
CASSSQGRTEAFF	TGTGCCAGTAGTTCTCAGGGGCGCACTGAAGCTTTCTTT	TRBJ1-1	-	TRBV19	-
CASSPRGGPDTDTQYF	TGTGCCAGCAGCCCCCGCGGGGGGCCCGACACAGATACGCAGTATTTT	TRBJ2-3	TRBD2	TRBV9	-
CASSLGGEGFNEQFF	TGCGCCAGCAGCTTGGGGGGGGAAGGGTTCAATGAGCAGTTCTTC	TRBJ2-1	-	TRBV5-1	-
CASSQEKGTNEKLFF	TGCGCCAGCAGCCAAGAGAAGGGGACTAATGAAAAACTGTTTTTT	TRBJ1-4	-	TRBV4-1	-
CASSLTQLNEQFF	TGTGCCAGCAGCTTGACACAGCTCAATGAGCAGTTCTTC	TRBJ2-1	-	TRBV5-4	-
CASSQAAGYGYTF	TGTGCCAGCAGCCAAGCGGCTGGGTATGGCTACACCTTC	TRBJ1-2	-	TRBV4-2	-
CASSQDELAGGDTQYF	TGCGCCAGCAGCCAAGATGAACTAGCGGGGGGAGATACGCAGTATTTT	TRBJ2-3	TRBD2	TRBV4-3	-
CASSEWKGVPNQPQHF	TGTGCCAGCAGTGAATGGAAAGGGGTGCCCAATCAGCCCCAGCATTTT	TRBJ1-5	-	TRBV6-1	-
CASSESSGANVLTF	TGCGCCAGCAGTGAAAGTTCTGGGGCCAACGTCCTGACTTTC	TRBJ2-6	-	TRBV5-1	-
CASSELGRGNTEAFF	TGTGCCAGCAGCGAATTGGGCAGGGGGAACACTGAAGCTTTCTTT	TRBJ1-1	-	TRBV7-2	-
CASSMTGSGQEQYF	TGTGCCAGCAGCATGACAGGTTCTGGGCAAGAGCAGTACTTC	TRBJ2-7	-	TRBV5-6	-
CASSPQEAETQYF	TGTGCCAGCTCACCACAGGAGGCAGAGACCCAGTACTTC	TRBJ2-5	-	TRBV18	-
CASSPMPLADTQYF	TGTGCCAGCAGTCCTATGCCCCTGGCAGATACGCAGTATTTT	TRBJ2-3	-	TRBV7-8	once
CASSQSDSYEQYF	TGTGCCAGCAGCCAATCCGACAGCTACGAGCAGTACTTC	TRBJ2-7	-	TRBV4-2	few
CASSDRQGPNEKLFF	TGTGCCAGCAGTGATCGACAGGGGCCGAATGAAAAACTGTTTTTT	TRBJ1-4	TRBD1	TRBV25-1	-
CASRFDRGPNYGYTF	TGTGCCAGCAGGTTTGACAGGGGGCCTAACTATGGCTACACCTTC	TRBJ1-2	TRBD1	TRBV2	-
CASSSRDRDMNTEAFF	TGCGCCAGCAGCTCACGGGACAGGGACATGAACACTGAAGCTTTCTTT	TRBJ1-1	TRBD1	TRBV5-1	-
CASSLRENSPLHF	TGTGCCAGCAGCTTAAGGGAAAATTCACCCCTCCACTTT	TRBJ1-6	-	TRBV11-2	few
CASRPTADTQYF	TGCGCCAGCAGGCCTACAGCAGATACGCAGTATTTT	TRBJ2-3	-	TRBV5-1	-
CASSERGGYEQYF	TGTGCCAGCAGTGAGCGCGGGGGCTACGAGCAGTACTTC	TRBJ2-7	TRBD2	TRBV2	-
CASSLGTASGGEQYF	TGTGCCAGCTCGCTGGGGACTGCGTCAGGAGGGGAGCAGTACTTC	TRBJ2-7	-	TRBV18	-
CASSYIDRAGYTF	TGTGCCAGCAGTTACATCGACAGGGCTGGCTACACCTTC	TRBJ1-2	TRBD1	TRBV6-5	few
CASSTQVGAGSPLHF	TGTGCCAGTAGTACCCAAGTCGGGGCAGGGTCACCCCTCCACTTT	TRBJ1-6	-	TRBV19	-
CASSLWKGYTF	TGTGCCAGCAGCCTCTGGAAGGGCTACACCTTC	TRBJ1-2	-	TRBV11-2	-
CASSPLLGDGETQYF	TGCGCCAGCAGCCCGCTCCTAGGCGACGGGGAGACCCAGTACTTC	TRBJ2-5	-	TRBV4-1	once
CASSPRGGGSYEQYF	TGTGCCAGCAGCCCCCGCGGGGGGGGATCCTACGAGCAGTACTTC	TRBJ2-7	TRBD2	TRBV13	-
CASSEQGSYNEQFF	TGTGCCAGCAGTGAACAGGGCTCCTACAATGAGCAGTTCTTC	TRBJ2-1	-	TRBV6-1	-
CASSVARRGGADTQYF	TGTGCCAGCAGCGTAGCCCGTCGGGGGGGCGCAGATACGCAGTATTTT	TRBJ2-3	TRBD2	TRBV9	-
CASSSGRNSPLHF	TGTGCCAGCAGCTCCGGTAGAAATTCACCCCTCCACTTT	TRBJ1-6	-	TRBV11-3	-
CASSISGDNSPLHF	TGTGCCAGTAGTATATCAGGGGACAATTCACCCCTCCACTTT	TRBJ1-6	-	TRBV19	-
CASSLRTSGGYEQYF	TGCGCCAGCAGCCTTAGGACTAGCGGGGGCTACGAGCAGTACTTC	TRBJ2-7	TRBD2	TRBV4-1	-
CASSPWTGGTNEKLFF	TGCGCCAGCAGCCCGTGGACAGGGGGAACTAATGAAAAACTGTTTTTT	TRBJ1-4	TRBD1	TRBV5-1	medium-sized
CASSGGRFSGNTIYF	TGTGCCAGCAGCGGGGGACGGTTCTCTGGAAACACCATATATTTT	TRBJ1-3	-	TRBV2	-
CASSLEVHRTRPIEAFF	TGCGCCAGCAGCTTGGAGGTGCATCGCACCCGACCTATTGAAGCTTTCTTT	TRBJ1-1	-	TRBV5-1	few
CASSQLGQAEKLFF	TGTGCCAGCAGCCAATTAGGACAGGCTGAAAAACTGTTTTTT	TRBJ1-4	TRBD1	TRBV14	-
CASNVPPPYNEQFF	TGTGCCAGCAACGTACCTCCCCCCTACAATGAGCAGTTCTTC	TRBJ2-1	-	TRBV6-1	-
CASSLGRGSNEKLFF	TGCGCCAGCAGCTTGGGGAGGGGCTCTAATGAAAAACTGTTTTTT	TRBJ1-4	-	TRBV5-1	-
CASSLEGSRRLNIQYF	TGCGCCAGCAGCTTGGAGGGCAGTAGGCGGTTGAACATTCAGTACTTC	TRBJ2-4	-	TRBV5-1	few
CASRGTGYGYTF	TGTGCCAGCAGGGGGACAGGCTATGGCTACACCTTC	TRBJ1-2	TRBD1	TRBV2	-
CASSLRQGNSPLHF	TGTGCCAGCAGCTTACGACAGGGTAATTCACCCCTCCACTTT	TRBJ1-6	TRBD1	TRBV7-9	-
CASSPPSGQAYEQYF	TGTGCCAGCTCACCACCAAGCGGCCAGGCCTACGAGCAGTACTTC	TRBJ2-7	-	TRBV18	few
CASSELPGNGPEAFF	TGTGCCAGCAGTGAACTGCCAGGGAACGGGCCTGAAGCTTTCTTT	TRBJ1-1	-	TRBV2	-